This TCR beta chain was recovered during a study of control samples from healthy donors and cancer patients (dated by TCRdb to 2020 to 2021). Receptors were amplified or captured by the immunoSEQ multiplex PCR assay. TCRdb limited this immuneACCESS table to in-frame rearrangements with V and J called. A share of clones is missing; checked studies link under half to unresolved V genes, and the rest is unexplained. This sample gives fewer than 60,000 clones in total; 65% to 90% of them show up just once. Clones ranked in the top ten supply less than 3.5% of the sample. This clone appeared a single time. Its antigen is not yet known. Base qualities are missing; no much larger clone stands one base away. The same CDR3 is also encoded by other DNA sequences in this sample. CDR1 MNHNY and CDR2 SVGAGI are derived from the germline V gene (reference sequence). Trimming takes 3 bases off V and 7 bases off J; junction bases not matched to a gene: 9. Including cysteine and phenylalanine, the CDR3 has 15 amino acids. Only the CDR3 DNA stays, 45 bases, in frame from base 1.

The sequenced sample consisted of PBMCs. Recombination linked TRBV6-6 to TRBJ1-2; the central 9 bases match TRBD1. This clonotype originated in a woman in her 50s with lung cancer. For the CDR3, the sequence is CASSYFGQGLGGYTF. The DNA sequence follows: TGTGCCAGCAGTTATTTCGGACAGGGGTTAGGTGGCTACACCTTC.